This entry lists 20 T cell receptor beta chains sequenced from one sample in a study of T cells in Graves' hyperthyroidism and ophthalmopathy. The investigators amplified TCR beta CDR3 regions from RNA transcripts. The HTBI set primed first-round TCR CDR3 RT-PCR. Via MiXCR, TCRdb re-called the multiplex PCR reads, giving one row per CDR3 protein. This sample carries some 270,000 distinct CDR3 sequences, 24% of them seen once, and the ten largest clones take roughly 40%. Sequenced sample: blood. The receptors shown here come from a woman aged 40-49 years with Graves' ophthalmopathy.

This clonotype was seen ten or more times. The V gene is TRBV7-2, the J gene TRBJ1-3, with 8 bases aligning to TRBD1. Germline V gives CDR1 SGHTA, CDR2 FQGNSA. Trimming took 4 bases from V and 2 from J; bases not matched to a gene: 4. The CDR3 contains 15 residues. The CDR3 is CASSSDRGTGNTIYF. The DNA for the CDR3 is TGTGCCAGCAGCTCCGACAGGGGAACTGGAAACACCATATATTTT.

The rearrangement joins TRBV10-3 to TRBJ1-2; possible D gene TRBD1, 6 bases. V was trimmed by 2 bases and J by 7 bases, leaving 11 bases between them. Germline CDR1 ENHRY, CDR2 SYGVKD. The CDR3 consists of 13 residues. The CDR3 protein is CAISEDRWSGYTF. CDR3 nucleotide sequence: TGTGCCATCAGTGAGGACAGGTGGAGTGGCTACACCTTC.

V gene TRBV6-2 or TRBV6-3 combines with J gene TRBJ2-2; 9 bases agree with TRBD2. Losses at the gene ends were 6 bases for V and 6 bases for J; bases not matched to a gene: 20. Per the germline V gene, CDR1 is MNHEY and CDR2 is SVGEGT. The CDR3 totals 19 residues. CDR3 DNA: TGTGCCAGCAGCGGAACGGGGCGTAGCGGGGGTATTGGTTCCGGGGAGCTGTTTTTT. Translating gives CASSGTGRSGGIGSGELFF.

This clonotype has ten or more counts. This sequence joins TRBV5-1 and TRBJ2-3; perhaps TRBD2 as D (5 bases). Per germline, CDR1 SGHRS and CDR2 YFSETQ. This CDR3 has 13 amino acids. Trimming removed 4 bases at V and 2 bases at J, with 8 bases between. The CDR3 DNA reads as TGCGCCAGCAGCCAGACTAACACAGATACGCAGTATTTT. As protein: CASSQTNTDTQYF.

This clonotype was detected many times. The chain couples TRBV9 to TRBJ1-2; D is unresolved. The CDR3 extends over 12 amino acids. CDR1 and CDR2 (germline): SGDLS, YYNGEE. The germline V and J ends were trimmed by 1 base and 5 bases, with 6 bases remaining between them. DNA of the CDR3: TGTGCCAGCAGCGTAACAGCGTATGGCTACACCTTC. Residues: CASSVTAYGYTF. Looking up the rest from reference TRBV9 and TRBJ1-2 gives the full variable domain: DSGVTQTPKHLITATGQRVTLRCSPRSGDLSVYWYQQSLDQGLQFLIQYYNGEERAKGNILERFSAQQFPDLHSELNLSSLELGDSALYFCASSVTAYGYTFGSGTRLTVV.

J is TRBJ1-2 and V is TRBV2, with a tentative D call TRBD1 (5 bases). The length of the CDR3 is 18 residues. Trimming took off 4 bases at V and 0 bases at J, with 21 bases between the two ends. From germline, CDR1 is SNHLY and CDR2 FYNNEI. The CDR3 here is CASSVAGTPPKTNYGYTF. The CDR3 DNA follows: TGTGCCAGCAGTGTGGCAGGGACTCCCCCTAAAACTAACTATGGCTACACCTTC.

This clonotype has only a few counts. CDR3 in amino acids: CASSPRQGFPGELFF. DNA for the CDR3: TGTGCCAGCAGCCCCCGACAGGGGTTCCCCGGGGAGCTGTTTTTT. The chain is built from TRBV5-5 and TRBJ2-2; 8 nucleotides agree with TRBD1. CDR1 is SGHKS and CDR2 is YYEKEE in the germline V gene (reference sequence). V lost 4 bases to trimming and J lost 6 bases; unmatched junction nucleotides: 8. CDR3 length equals 15 residues.

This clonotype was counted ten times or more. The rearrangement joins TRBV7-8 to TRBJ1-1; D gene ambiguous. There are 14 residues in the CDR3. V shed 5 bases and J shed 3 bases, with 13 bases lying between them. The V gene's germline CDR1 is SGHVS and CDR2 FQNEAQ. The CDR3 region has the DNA TGTGCCAGCAGCCCTGGGCTGTATGACACTGAAGCTTTCTTT. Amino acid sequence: CASSPGLYDTEAFF.

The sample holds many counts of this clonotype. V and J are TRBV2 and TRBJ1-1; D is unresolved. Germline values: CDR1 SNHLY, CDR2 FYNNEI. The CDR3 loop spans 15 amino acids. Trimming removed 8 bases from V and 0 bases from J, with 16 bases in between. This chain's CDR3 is CASSSRRTMNTEAFF. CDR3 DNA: TGTGCCAGCTCGAGCCGGCGAACCATGAACACTGAAGCTTTCTTT.

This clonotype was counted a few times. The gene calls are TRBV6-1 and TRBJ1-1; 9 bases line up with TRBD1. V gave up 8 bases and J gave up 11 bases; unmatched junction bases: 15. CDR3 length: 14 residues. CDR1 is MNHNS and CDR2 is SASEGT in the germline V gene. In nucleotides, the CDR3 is TGTGCCAGCGATCCCGGGACAGGGCCTGGGGCGGCTTTCTTT. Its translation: CASDPGTGPGAAFF.

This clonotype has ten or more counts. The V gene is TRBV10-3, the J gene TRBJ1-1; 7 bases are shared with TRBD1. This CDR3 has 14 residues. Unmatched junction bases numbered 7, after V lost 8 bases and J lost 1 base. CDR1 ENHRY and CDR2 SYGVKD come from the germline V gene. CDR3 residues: CAIAERTGNTEAFF. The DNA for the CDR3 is TGTGCCATCGCTGAGAGGACAGGGAACACTGAAGCTTTCTTT.

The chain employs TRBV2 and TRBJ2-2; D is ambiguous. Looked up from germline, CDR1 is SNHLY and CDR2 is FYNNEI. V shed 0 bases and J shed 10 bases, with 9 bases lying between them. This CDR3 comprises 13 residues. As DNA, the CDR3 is TGTGCCAGCAGTGAAGCTGGAGTTCCGGAGCTGTTTTTT. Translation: CASSEAGVPELFF.

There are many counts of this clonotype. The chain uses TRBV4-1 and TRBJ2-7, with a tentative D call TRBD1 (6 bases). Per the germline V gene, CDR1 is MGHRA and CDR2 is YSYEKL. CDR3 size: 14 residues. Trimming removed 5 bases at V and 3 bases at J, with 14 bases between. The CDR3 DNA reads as TGCGCCAGCAGCGTTGGCCAGGGGATCTACGAGCAGTACTTC. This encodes CASSVGQGIYEQYF.

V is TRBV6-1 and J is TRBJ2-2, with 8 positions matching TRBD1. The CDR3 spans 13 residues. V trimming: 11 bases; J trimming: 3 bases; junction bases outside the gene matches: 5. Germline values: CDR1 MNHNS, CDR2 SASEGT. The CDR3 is CAAMTGDTGELFF. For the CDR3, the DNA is TGTGCCGCAATGACAGGGGACACCGGGGAGCTGTTTTTT.

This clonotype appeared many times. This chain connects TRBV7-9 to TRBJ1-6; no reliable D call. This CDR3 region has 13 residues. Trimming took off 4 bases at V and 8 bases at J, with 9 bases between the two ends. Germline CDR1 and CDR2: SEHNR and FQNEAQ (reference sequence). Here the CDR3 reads CASSSGVYSPLHF. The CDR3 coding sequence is TGTGCCAGCAGCTCCGGGGTGTATTCACCCCTCCACTTT.

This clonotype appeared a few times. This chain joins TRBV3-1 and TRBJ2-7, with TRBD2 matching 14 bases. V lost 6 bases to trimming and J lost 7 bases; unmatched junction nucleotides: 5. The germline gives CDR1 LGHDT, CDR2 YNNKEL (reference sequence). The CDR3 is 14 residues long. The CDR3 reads CASSQTSGRGEQYF. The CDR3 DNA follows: TGTGCCAGCAGTCAGACTAGCGGGAGGGGGGAGCAGTACTTC.

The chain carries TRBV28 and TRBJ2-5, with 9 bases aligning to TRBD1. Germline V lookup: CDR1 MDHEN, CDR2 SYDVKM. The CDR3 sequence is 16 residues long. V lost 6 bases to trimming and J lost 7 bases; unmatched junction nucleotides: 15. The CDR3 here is CASSPRTGAAMWTQYF. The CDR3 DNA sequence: TGTGCCAGCAGCCCCAGGACAGGGGCCGCAATGTGGACCCAGTACTTC. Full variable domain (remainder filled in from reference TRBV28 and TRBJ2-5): DVKVTQSSRYLVKRTGEKVFLECVQDMDHENMFWYRQDPGLGLRLIYFSYDVKMKEKGDIPEGYSVSREKKERFSLILESASTNQTSMYLCASSPRTGAAMWTQYFGPGTRLLVL.

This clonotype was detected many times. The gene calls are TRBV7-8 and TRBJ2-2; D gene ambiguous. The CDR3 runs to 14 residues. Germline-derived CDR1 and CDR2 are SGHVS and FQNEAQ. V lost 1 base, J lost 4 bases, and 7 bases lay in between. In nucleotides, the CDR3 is TGTGCCAGCAGCTTAGTGGATCTCACCGGGGAGCTGTTTTTT. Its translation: CASSLVDLTGELFF.

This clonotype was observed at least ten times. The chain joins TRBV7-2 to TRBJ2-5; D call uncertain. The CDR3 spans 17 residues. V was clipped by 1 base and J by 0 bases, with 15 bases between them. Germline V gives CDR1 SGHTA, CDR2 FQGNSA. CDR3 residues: CASSLVGSRNYQETQYF. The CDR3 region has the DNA TGTGCCAGCAGCTTAGTAGGTAGCCGAAACTACCAAGAGACCCAGTACTTC. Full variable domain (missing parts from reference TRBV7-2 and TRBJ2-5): GAGVSQSPSNKVTEKGKDVELRCDPISGHTALYWYRQSLGQGLEFLIYFQGNSAPDKSGLPSDRFSAERTGGSVSTLTIQRTQQEDSAVYLCASSLVGSRNYQETQYFGPGTRLLVL.

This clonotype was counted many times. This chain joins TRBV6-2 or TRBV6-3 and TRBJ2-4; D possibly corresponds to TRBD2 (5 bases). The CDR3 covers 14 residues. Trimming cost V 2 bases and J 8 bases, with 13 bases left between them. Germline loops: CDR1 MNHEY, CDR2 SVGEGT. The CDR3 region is CASSYLPTSDIQYF. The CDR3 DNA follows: TGTGCCAGCAGTTACCTCCCTACTAGTGACATTCAGTACTTC.